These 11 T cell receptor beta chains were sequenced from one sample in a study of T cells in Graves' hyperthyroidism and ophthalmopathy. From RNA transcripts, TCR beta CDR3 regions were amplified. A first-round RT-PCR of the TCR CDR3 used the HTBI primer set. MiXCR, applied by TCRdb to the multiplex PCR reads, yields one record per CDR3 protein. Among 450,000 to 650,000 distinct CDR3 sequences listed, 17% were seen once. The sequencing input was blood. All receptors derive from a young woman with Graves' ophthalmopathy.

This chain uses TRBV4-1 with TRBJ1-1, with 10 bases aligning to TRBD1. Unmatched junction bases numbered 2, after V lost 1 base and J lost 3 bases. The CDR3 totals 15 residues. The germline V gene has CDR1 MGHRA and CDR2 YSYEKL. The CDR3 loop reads CASSQVTGGDTEAFF. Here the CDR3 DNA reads TGCGCCAGCAGCCAAGTGACAGGGGGCGACACTGAAGCTTTCTTT.

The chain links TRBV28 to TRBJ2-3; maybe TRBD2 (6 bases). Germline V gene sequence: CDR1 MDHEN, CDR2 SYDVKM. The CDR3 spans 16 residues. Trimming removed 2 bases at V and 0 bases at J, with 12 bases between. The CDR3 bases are TGTGCCAGCAGTTTACGTGGCGGGATGAGCACAGATACGCAGTATTTT. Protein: CASSLRGGMSTDTQYF.

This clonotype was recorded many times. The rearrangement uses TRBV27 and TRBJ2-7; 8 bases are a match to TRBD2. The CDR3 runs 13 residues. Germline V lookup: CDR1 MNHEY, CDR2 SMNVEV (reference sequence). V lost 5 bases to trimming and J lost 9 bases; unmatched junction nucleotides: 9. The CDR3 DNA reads TGTGCCAGCAGTGGGACTAGTCTTCTAGGGCAGTACTTC. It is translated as CASSGTSLLGQYF.

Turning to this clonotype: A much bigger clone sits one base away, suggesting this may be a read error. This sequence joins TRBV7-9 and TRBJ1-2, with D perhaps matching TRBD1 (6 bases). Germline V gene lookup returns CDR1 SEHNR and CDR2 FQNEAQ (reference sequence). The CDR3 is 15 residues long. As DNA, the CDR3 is TGTGCCAGCGGCTTAGGGGGGATGGAGGGCTATGGCTACACCTTC. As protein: CASGLGGMEGYGYTF. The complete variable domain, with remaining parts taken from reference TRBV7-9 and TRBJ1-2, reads DTGVSQNPRHKITKRGQNVTFRCDPISEHNRLYWYRQTLGQGPEFLTYFQNEAQLEKSRLLSDRFSAERPKGSFSTLEIQRTEQGDSAMYLCASGLGGMEGYGYTFGSGTRLTVV.

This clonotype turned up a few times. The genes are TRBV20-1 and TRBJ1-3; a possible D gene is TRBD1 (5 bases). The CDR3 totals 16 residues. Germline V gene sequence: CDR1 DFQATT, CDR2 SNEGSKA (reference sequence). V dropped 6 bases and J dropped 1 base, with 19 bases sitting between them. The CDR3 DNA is TGCAGTGCCCGAGGGGAACCTGGTGATTCTGGAAACACCATATATTTT. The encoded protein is CSARGEPGDSGNTIYF.

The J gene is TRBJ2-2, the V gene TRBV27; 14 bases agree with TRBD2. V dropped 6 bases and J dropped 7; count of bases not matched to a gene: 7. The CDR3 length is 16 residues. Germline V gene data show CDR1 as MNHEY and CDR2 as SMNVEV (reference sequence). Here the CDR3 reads CASSGTSGGGSGELFF. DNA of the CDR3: TGTGCCAGCAGCGGGACTAGCGGGGGCGGTAGCGGGGAGCTGTTTTTT.

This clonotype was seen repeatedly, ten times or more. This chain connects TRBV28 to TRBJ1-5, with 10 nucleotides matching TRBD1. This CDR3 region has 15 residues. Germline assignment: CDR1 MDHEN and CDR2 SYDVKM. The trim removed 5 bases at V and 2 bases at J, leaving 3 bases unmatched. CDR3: CASSPGTGGNQPQHF. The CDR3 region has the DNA TGTGCCAGCAGTCCAGGGACAGGGGGCAATCAGCCCCAGCATTTT.

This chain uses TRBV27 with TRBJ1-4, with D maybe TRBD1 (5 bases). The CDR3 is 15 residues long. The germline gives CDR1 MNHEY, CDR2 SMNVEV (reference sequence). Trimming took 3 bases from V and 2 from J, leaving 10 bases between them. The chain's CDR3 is CASSFRGGTNEKLFF. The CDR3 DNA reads TGTGCCAGCAGTTTTAGGGGCGGGACTAATGAAAAACTGTTTTTT.

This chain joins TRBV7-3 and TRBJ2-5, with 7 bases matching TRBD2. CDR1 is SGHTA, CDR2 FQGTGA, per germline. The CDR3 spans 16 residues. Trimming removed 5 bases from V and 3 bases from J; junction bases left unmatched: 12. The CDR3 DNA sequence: TGTGCCAGCAGCCCAAGCGGGGCGGGGGAAAAAGAGACCCAGTACTTC. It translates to CASSPSGAGEKETQYF. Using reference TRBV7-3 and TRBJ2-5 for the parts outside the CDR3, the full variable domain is GAGVSQTPSNKVTEKGKYVELRCDPISGHTALYWYRQSLGQGPEFLIYFQGTGAADDSGLPNDRFFAVRPEGSVSTLKIQRTERGDSAVYLCASSPSGAGEKETQYFGPGTRLLVL.

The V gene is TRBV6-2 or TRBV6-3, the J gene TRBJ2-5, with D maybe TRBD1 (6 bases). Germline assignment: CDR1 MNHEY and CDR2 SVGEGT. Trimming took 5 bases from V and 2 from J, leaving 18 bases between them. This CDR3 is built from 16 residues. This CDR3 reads CASSPPYRERQETQYF. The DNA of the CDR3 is TGTGCCAGCAGTCCACCTTACAGGGAACGTCAAGAGACCCAGTACTTC.

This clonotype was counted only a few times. The CDR3 loop is CSARRDAFPPYNEQFF. For the CDR3, the DNA is TGCAGTGCTAGAAGGGACGCATTTCCACCCTACAATGAGCAGTTCTTC. J is TRBJ2-1 and V is TRBV20-1, with D perhaps matching TRBD1 or TRBD2 (5 bases each). The V end lost 2 bases, the J end lost 2 bases, and 16 bases lay between the germline ends. The CDR3 runs to 16 residues. The germline V gene encodes CDR1 DFQATT and CDR2 SNEGSKA (reference sequence).